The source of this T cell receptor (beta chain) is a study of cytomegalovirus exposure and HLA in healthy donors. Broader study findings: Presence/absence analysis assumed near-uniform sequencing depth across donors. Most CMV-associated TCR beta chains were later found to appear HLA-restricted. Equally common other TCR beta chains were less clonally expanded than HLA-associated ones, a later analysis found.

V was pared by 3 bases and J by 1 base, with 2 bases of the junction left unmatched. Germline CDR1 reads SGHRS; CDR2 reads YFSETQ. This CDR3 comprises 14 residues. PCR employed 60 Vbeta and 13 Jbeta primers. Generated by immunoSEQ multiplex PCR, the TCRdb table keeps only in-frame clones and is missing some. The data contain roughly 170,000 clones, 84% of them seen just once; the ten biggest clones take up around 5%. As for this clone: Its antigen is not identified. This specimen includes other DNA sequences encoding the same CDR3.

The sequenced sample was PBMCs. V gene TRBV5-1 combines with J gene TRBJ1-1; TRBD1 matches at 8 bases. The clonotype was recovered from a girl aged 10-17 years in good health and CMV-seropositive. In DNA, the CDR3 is TGCGCCAGCAGCTCTGGACAGGGGAACACTGAAGCTTTCTTT. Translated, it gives CASSSGQGNTEAFF. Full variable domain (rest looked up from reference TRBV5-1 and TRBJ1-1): KAGVTQTPRYLIKTRGQQVTLSCSPISGHRSVSWYQQTPGQGLQFLFEYFSETQRNKGNFPGRFSGRQFSNSRSEMNVSTLELGDSALYLCASSSGQGNTEAFFGQGTRLTVV.